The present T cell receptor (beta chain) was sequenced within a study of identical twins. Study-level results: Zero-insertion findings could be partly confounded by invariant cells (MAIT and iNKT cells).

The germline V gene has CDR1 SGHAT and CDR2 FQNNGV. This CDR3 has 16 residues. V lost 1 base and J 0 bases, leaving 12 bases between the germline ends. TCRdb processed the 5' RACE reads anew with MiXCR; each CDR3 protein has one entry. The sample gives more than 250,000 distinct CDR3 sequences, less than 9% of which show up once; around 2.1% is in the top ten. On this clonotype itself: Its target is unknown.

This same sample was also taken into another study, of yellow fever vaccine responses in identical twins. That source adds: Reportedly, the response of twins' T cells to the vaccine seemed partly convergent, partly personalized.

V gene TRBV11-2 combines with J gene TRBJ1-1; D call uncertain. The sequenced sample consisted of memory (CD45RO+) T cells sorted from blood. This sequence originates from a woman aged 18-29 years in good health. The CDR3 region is CASSLAWTGMNTEAFF. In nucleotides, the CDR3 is TGTGCCAGCAGCTTAGCTTGGACGGGGATGAACACTGAAGCTTTCTTT.